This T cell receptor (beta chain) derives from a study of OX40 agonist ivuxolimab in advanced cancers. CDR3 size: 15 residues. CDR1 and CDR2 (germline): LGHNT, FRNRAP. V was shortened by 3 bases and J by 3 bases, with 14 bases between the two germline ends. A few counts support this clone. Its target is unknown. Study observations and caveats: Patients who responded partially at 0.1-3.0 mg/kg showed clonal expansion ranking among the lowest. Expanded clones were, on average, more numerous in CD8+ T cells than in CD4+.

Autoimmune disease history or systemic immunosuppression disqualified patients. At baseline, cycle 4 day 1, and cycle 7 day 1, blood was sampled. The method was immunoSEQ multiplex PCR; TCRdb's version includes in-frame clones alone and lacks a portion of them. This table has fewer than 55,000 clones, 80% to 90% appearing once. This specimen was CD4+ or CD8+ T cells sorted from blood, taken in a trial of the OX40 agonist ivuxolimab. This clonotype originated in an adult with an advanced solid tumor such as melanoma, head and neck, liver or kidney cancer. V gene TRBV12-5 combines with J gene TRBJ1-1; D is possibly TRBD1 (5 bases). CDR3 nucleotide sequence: TGTGCTAGTGGTTTCGACCCCCCGGGGGACACTGAAGCTTTCTTT. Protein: CASGFDPPGDTEAFF.